These 17 T cell receptor beta chains came from one sample sequenced in a study of blood T cell repertoires in COVID-19. Profiled with immunoSEQ multiplex PCR; TCRdb holds only in-frame clones, not every one. The sample includes approximately 170,000 clones, approximately 80% of them seen just once. The sequenced sample was peripheral blood. These receptor sequences come from a woman between 65 and 79 years old with COVID-19, enrolled during active disease.

The gene calls are TRBV5-1 and TRBJ2-6; no firm D call. This CDR3 has 14 amino acids. CDR1 is SGHRS and CDR2 is YFSETQ in the germline V gene. The ends were cut back, 6 bases at V and 4 bases at J, with 11 bases in the middle. CDR3 in amino acids: CASTGVAGANVLTF. In DNA, the CDR3 is TGCGCCAGCACCGGAGTGGCAGGGGCCAACGTCCTGACTTTC.

The rearrangement uses TRBV6-5 and TRBJ2-2, with D uncertain. V was trimmed by 6 bases and J by 2 bases, leaving 13 bases between them. Per germline, CDR1 MNHEY and CDR2 SVGAGI. CDR3 length equals 15 residues. The CDR3: CASSHDNFNTGELFF. The CDR3 nucleotides read TGTGCCAGCAGCCACGACAATTTCAACACCGGGGAGCTGTTTTTT.

V gene TRBV19 combines with J gene TRBJ2-2; D perhaps matches TRBD2 (7 bases). Trimming took 7 bases from V and 2 from J, leaving 17 bases between them. The germline CDR1 and CDR2 sequences are LNHDA and SQIVND (reference sequence). The CDR3 is 16 residues long. The CDR3 DNA reads as TGTGCCAGTATGGGGGGAGGGGGACTAAACACCGGGGAGCTGTTTTTT. Protein: CASMGGGGLNTGELFF. Looking up the rest from reference TRBV19 and TRBJ2-2 gives the full variable domain: DGGITQSPKYLFRKEGQNVTLSCEQNLNHDAMYWYRQDPGQGLRLIYYSQIVNDFQKGDIAEGYSVSREKKESFPLTVTSAQKNPTAFYLCASMGGGGLNTGELFFGEGSRLTVL.

The gene calls are TRBV11-3 and TRBJ1-1, with D unresolved. Germline CDR1 is SGHNT and CDR2 is YENEEA. There are 14 residues in the CDR3. V lost 2 bases and J 7 bases, leaving 14 bases between the germline ends. Here the CDR3 reads CASSLRPRGGEAFF. The DNA for the CDR3 is TGTGCCAGCAGCTTAAGACCTCGGGGAGGTGAAGCTTTCTTT.

This chain uses TRBV6-1 with TRBJ1-1; tentatively, D is TRBD1 (5 bases). Trimming left V 2 bases short and J 1 base short, with 14 bases between. The length of the CDR3 is 16 residues. Germline V gene sequence: CDR1 MNHNS, CDR2 SASEGT. Here the CDR3 reads CASSEFMDGQNTEAFF. The DNA for the CDR3 is TGTGCCAGCAGTGAATTTATGGACGGACAGAACACTGAAGCTTTCTTT.

The chain carries TRBV6-2 or TRBV6-3 and TRBJ1-2, with 8 nucleotides matching TRBD1. This CDR3 comprises 14 residues. V dropped 5 bases and J dropped 6; count of bases not matched to a gene: 8. The germline V gene has CDR1 MNHEY and CDR2 SVGEGT. The chain's CDR3 is CASSTWTGINGYTF. In nucleotides, the CDR3 is TGTGCCAGCAGTACCTGGACAGGGATCAATGGCTACACCTTC.

V usage is TRBV29-1 and J usage is TRBJ1-1; 7 bases agree with TRBD1. The J segment lost 3 bases and the V segment lost 1 base, leaving 2 bases of the junction unmatched. From germline, CDR1 is SQVTM and CDR2 ANQGSEA. The CDR3 contains 13 residues. The CDR3 DNA reads TGCAGCGTTGAAGCGGGACAGTACACTGAAGCTTTCTTT. Its protein is CSVEAGQYTEAFF.

The rearrangement joins TRBV18 to TRBJ1-1; D call uncertain. This CDR3 is 12 amino acids long. The V end lost 5 bases, the J end lost 8 bases, and 12 bases lay between the germline ends. Germline V lookup: CDR1 KGHSH, CDR2 LQKENI. CDR3 coding DNA: TGTGCCAGCTCATCCGGACTGCCCGAAGCTTTCTTT. Amino acid sequence: CASSSGLPEAFF.

This clone has only one observation. The rearrangement links TRBV5-4 to TRBJ2-7; D is ambiguous. This CDR3 has 13 amino acids. V gave up 0 bases and J gave up 3 bases, with 7 bases separating them. Germline V CDR1 and CDR2: SGHNT, YYREEE (reference sequence). The CDR3 DNA reads TGTGCCAGCAGCTTGGAACAGATCTACGAGCAGTACTTC. Its translation is CASSLEQIYEQYF. The whole variable domain, filled in from reference TRBV5-4 and TRBJ2-7, reads ETGVTQSPTHLIKTRGQQVTLRCSSQSGHNTVSWYQQALGQGPQFIFQYYREEENGRGNFPPRFSGLQFPNYSSELNVNALELDDSALYLCASSLEQIYEQYFGPGTRLTVT.

The chain joins TRBV2 to TRBJ1-2; perhaps TRBD1 as D (5 bases). This CDR3 spans 14 amino acids. CDR1 is SNHLY, CDR2 FYNNEI, per germline. Trimming stripped 3 bases from V and 3 bases from J, with 11 bases between. As DNA, the CDR3 is TGTGCCAGCAGTGAGGGCGGGACGGACTATGGCTACACCTTC. It is translated as CASSEGGTDYGYTF.

The V and J genes are TRBV28 and TRBJ1-2; D gene unclear. The CDR3 totals 15 residues. The ends were cut back, 5 bases at V and 5 bases at J, with 18 bases in the middle. Germline V lookup: CDR1 MDHEN, CDR2 SYDVKM. The CDR3 loop reads CASSQKTLRNYGYTF. The DNA of the CDR3 is TGTGCCAGCAGTCAAAAGACACTCAGGAATTATGGCTACACCTTC.

V and J are TRBV25-1 and TRBJ2-3; maybe TRBD1 (6 bases). V lost 7 bases, J lost 1 base, and 9 bases lay in between. CDR3 size: 13 residues. The germline CDR1 and CDR2 sequences are MGHDK and SYGVNS. The DNA of the CDR3 is TGTGCCAGCATCAAGGGGGGCACAGATACGCAGTATTTT. Translation: CASIKGGTDTQYF. Looking up the rest from reference TRBV25-1 and TRBJ2-3 gives the full variable domain: EADIYQTPRYLVIGTGKKITLECSQTMGHDKMYWYQQDPGMELHLIHYSYGVNSTEKGDLSSESTVSRIRTEHFPLTLESARPSHTSQYLCASIKGGTDTQYFGPGTRLTVL.

The chain links TRBV6-5 to TRBJ1-2; possible D gene TRBD1, 6 bases. The CDR3 consists of 14 residues. The germline V and J ends were trimmed by 6 bases and 2 bases, with 13 bases remaining between them. Looked up from germline, CDR1 is MNHEY and CDR2 is SVGAGI. The CDR3 region has the DNA TGTGCCAGCAGAGCTGGACAGTCGAACTATGGCTACACCTTC. Protein sequence: CASRAGQSNYGYTF.

The genes are TRBV27 and TRBJ1-2; no clear D gene. Germline V CDR1 and CDR2: MNHEY, SMNVEV (reference sequence). The length of the CDR3 is 13 residues. The ends were cut back, 5 bases at V and 4 bases at J, with 11 bases in the middle. CDR3 DNA sequence: TGTGCCAGCAGTCCCCTCCCAGGCTATGGCTACACCTTC. Translation: CASSPLPGYGYTF.

The V gene is TRBV11-2, the J gene TRBJ2-7, with 10 positions matching TRBD2. From germline, CDR1 is SGHAT and CDR2 FQNNGV. The CDR3 sequence is 16 residues long. V dropped 10 bases and J dropped 0; count of bases not matched to a gene: 12. CDR3 nucleotide sequence: TGTGCCACCAGAGACGGAGGGACTAGCGCCTCCTACGAGCAGTACTTC. It translates to CATRDGGTSASYEQYF.

V usage is TRBV19 and J usage is TRBJ2-4, with 8 positions matching TRBD2. CDR1 and CDR2 (germline): LNHDA, SQIVND (reference sequence). There are 18 residues in the CDR3. V shed 0 bases, J shed 0 bases, and the junction held 7 bases outside the gene matches. The CDR3: CASSIETGLAIAKNIQYF. The DNA of the CDR3 is TGTGCCAGTAGTATAGAGACCGGACTAGCCATAGCCAAAAACATTCAGTACTTC.

This clone was found once. The V gene is TRBV28, the J gene TRBJ1-2; the D gene is possibly TRBD1 (6 bases). V was pared by 6 bases and J by 4 bases, with 18 bases between. Looked up from germline, CDR1 is MDHEN and CDR2 is SYDVKM. The CDR3 runs to 15 residues. CDR3 DNA sequence: TGTGCCAGCAGAGGGGGTCGAGTAGGAGTCTATGGCTACACCTTC. This sequence encodes CASRGGRVGVYGYTF.